Shown below are 24 T cell receptor beta chains from a single sample sequenced in a study of control samples from healthy donors and cancer patients (dated by TCRdb to the early 2020s). Library generation was performed with the immunoSEQ multiplex PCR assay. TCRdb mirrors the immuneACCESS table, restricted to in-frame sequences. Some clones are absent from its copies; in checked studies, under half trace to an unresolved V gene, and the reason for the others is unknown. The sample data list some 79,000 clones, and more than 85% of these were observed just once. Roughly 1.3% of the sample comes from the top ten. What was sequenced was PBMCs. These receptors originate from a woman aged 40 to 49 with lung cancer.

This clone is labeled medium-sized. The rearrangement joins TRBV2 to TRBJ2-6; 9 nucleotides match TRBD2. Germline trimming cut 7 bases from V and 4 bases from J; bases unmatched to any gene: 11. CDR1 SNHLY and CDR2 FYNNEI come from the germline V gene. The CDR3 consists of 17 residues. CDR3 loop: CASKLPSGEPGANVLTF. The CDR3 nucleotides read TGTGCCAGCAAGCTACCTAGCGGGGAACCCGGGGCCAACGTCCTGACTTTC.

J is TRBJ1-5 and V is TRBV5-4; D not resolved. The length of the CDR3 is 12 residues. Germline V lookup: CDR1 SGHNT, CDR2 YYREEE (reference sequence). The V and J ends lost 4 bases and 9 bases respectively, with 11 bases between them. This chain's CDR3 is CASSAEGGPQHF. The CDR3 DNA sequence: TGTGCCAGCAGCGCGGAGGGTGGGCCCCAGCATTTT.

The genes are TRBV28 and TRBJ2-7, with TRBD2 matching 7 bases. The CDR3 loop spans 15 amino acids. J gave up 2 bases and V 6 bases, and 10 bases lay outside the gene matches. CDR1 and CDR2 (germline): MDHEN, SYDVKM. DNA for the CDR3: TGTGCCAGCAGCTATACTTCAGGACTAGCCTACGAGCAGTACTTC. Its translation: CASSYTSGLAYEQYF. The entire variable domain, with the rest obtained from reference TRBV28 and TRBJ2-7, is as follows: DVKVTQSSRYLVKRTGEKVFLECVQDMDHENMFWYRQDPGLGLRLIYFSYDVKMKEKGDIPEGYSVSREKKERFSLILESASTNQTSMYLCASSYTSGLAYEQYFGPGTRLTVT.

The V and J genes are TRBV10-3 and TRBJ1-5; possibly TRBD1 for D (6 bases). CDR1 and CDR2 (germline): ENHRY, SYGVKD. The length of the CDR3 is 14 residues. The ends were cut back, 7 bases at V and 6 bases at J, with 16 bases in the middle. CDR3 in DNA: TGTGCCATCACCCCGGACAGAACGGGTCAGCCCCAGCATTTT. It specifies CAITPDRTGQPQHF.

The rearrangement uses TRBV27 and TRBJ2-7; 9 nucleotides align to TRBD1. Trimming cost V 3 bases and J 2 bases; bases outside gene matches: 5. Germline V gene lookup returns CDR1 MNHEY and CDR2 SMNVEV (reference sequence). This CDR3 has 15 residues. The CDR3 is CASSFGQGLTYEQYF. CDR3 nucleotide sequence: TGTGCCAGCAGTTTTGGACAGGGGCTAACCTACGAGCAGTACTTC.

The DNA for the CDR3 is TGTGCCAGCAGTTACACGGGGGGGACCTATGGCTACACCTTC. Protein product: CASSYTGGTYGYTF. The rearrangement links TRBV6-5 to TRBJ1-2; a weak D match, TRBD1 (5 bases). Germline lookup yields CDR1 MNHEY and CDR2 SVGAGI. The CDR3 has 14 amino acids. The V end was cut by 2 bases, the J end by 4 bases, with 11 bases between.

The chain recombines TRBV28 with TRBJ1-1; D is unresolved. The length of the CDR3 is 15 residues. Between the trimmed V and J ends, which lost 5 bases and 0 bases, there was a span of 13 bases. Germline loops: CDR1 MDHEN, CDR2 SYDVKM. The CDR3 spells CASSPQNFLNTEAFF. The CDR3 DNA reads as TGTGCCAGCAGTCCCCAAAATTTCCTGAACACTGAAGCTTTCTTT.

This chain uses TRBV28 with TRBJ1-6; D is possibly TRBD1 (6 bases). This CDR3 is 19 amino acids long. Trimming took 5 bases from V and 10 from J, leaving 30 bases between them. Per the germline V gene, CDR1 is MDHEN and CDR2 is SYDVKM. The DNA of the CDR3 is TGTGCCAGCAGTCCAAGGAAACAGGGAACGGGGCCTATGGGGTCACCCCTCCACTTT. Protein: CASSPRKQGTGPMGSPLHF. The full variable domain, its missing parts supplied by reference TRBV28 and TRBJ1-6, is DVKVTQSSRYLVKRTGEKVFLECVQDMDHENMFWYRQDPGLGLRLIYFSYDVKMKEKGDIPEGYSVSREKKERFSLILESASTNQTSMYLCASSPRKQGTGPMGSPLHFGNGTRLTVT.

Details on this clone: Germline is not matched at one junction end, which may reflect a read error. The CDR3 nucleotides are TGTGCCAGCAGAGAAGCCAGAGGTGGCTACACCTTC. It translates to CASREARGGYTF. The gene calls are TRBV2 and TRBJ1-2, with D uncertain. This CDR3 has 12 residues. In germline, CDR1 is SNHLY, CDR2 FYNNEI.

The chain uses TRBV5-1 and TRBJ2-7; TRBD1 aligns across 12 bases. The CDR3 has 15 amino acids. J was trimmed by 3 bases and V by 3 bases; bases with no gene match: 4. Germline CDR1 reads SGHRS; CDR2 reads YFSETQ. The CDR3 bases are TGCGCCAGCAGCTCCCGGGACAGGGGGCTCTACGAGCAGTACTTC. Encoded protein: CASSSRDRGLYEQYF.

The V and J genes are TRBV5-4 and TRBJ1-5, with a tentative D call TRBD1 (5 bases). The CDR3 runs to 15 residues. From germline, CDR1 is SGHNT and CDR2 YYREEE (reference sequence). The V gene lost 0 bases and the J gene lost 3 bases, with 10 bases spanning the gap. In nucleotides, the CDR3 is TGTGCCAGCAGCTTGGCAGGGAGTGACAATCAGCCCCAGCATTTT. It codes for CASSLAGSDNQPQHF.

V gene TRBV27 combines with J gene TRBJ2-7, with a tentative D call TRBD1 (6 bases). V was trimmed by 4 bases and J by 3 bases, leaving 10 bases between them. The CDR3 is 13 residues long. Germline CDR1 MNHEY, CDR2 SMNVEV (reference sequence). The CDR3: CASSYTGFYEQYF. The CDR3 DNA sequence: TGTGCCAGCAGTTATACAGGGTTCTACGAGCAGTACTTC.

The rearrangement joins TRBV30 to TRBJ2-5, with 11 positions matching TRBD2. Per the germline V gene, CDR1 is GTSNPN and CDR2 is SVGIG (reference sequence). This CDR3 region has 14 residues. Unmatched junction bases numbered 4, after V lost 3 bases and J lost 4 bases. The CDR3 loop reads CAWRPLAGGETQYF. DNA of the CDR3: TGTGCCTGGAGGCCCCTAGCGGGGGGAGAGACCCAGTACTTC.

CDR3 region: CASSLGQYPAAFF. The CDR3 DNA sequence: TGTGCCAGCAGCTTAGGACAGTACCCTGCAGCTTTCTTT. V gene TRBV7-9 combines with J gene TRBJ1-1; perhaps TRBD1 as D (5 bases). The germline V gene encodes CDR1 SEHNR and CDR2 FQNEAQ (reference sequence). V shed 1 base and J shed 10 bases, with 13 bases lying between them. The CDR3 covers 13 residues. Full variable domain (outside the CDR3, taken from reference TRBV7-9 and TRBJ1-1): DTGVSQNPRHKITKRGQNVTFRCDPISEHNRLYWYRQTLGQGPEFLTYFQNEAQLEKSRLLSDRFSAERPKGSFSTLEIQRTEQGDSAMYLCASSLGQYPAAFFGQGTRLTVV.

The CDR3 here is CASSPREGLSLYEQYF. The CDR3 nucleotides are TGTGCCAGCTCACCCCGAGAGGGATTATCCCTTTACGAGCAGTACTTC. This chain uses TRBV18 with TRBJ2-7, with D perhaps TRBD2 (5 bases). The CDR3 runs to 16 residues. The V end lost 3 bases, the J end lost 4 bases, and 19 bases lay between the germline ends. The germline gives CDR1 KGHSH, CDR2 LQKENI. Full variable domain (remainder filled in from reference TRBV18 and TRBJ2-7): NAGVMQNPRHLVRRRGQEARLRCSPMKGHSHVYWYRQLPEEGLKFMVYLQKENIIDESGMPKERFSAEFPKEGPSILRIQQVVRGDSAAYFCASSPREGLSLYEQYFGPGTRLTVT.

V usage is TRBV6-5 and J usage is TRBJ2-1; no clear D. V was shortened by 6 bases and J by 7 bases, with 16 bases between the two germline ends. This CDR3 has 14 amino acids. Germline CDR1 is MNHEY and CDR2 is SVGAGI. CDR3 protein: CASRLLSVGNEQFF. The CDR3 region has the DNA TGTGCCAGCAGATTGTTGAGCGTAGGGAATGAGCAGTTCTTC.

The rearrangement joins TRBV9 to TRBJ2-3; D might be TRBD1 (6 bases). The CDR3 spans 18 residues. The germline CDR1 and CDR2 sequences are SGDLS and YYNGEE. Trimming removed 4 bases at V and 0 bases at J, with 21 bases between. CDR3 nucleotides: TGTGCCAGCAGCCCGATGACGTCGACAGGTCGAAGCACAGATACGCAGTATTTT. Amino acids: CASSPMTSTGRSTDTQYF.

The chain uses TRBV12-3 or TRBV12-4 and TRBJ2-5, with D perhaps matching TRBD1 (6 bases). The V end lost 3 bases, the J end lost 5 bases, and 10 bases lay between the germline ends. The CDR3 extends over 13 amino acids. The CDR3 region has the DNA TGTGCCAGCAGTTTGTGGGGGCGGGAGACCCAGTACTTC. Its translation: CASSLWGRETQYF.

The V call is TRBV5-1, the J call TRBJ2-5, with D perhaps matching TRBD1 or TRBD2 (5 bases each). V lost 1 base and J 5 bases, leaving 15 bases between the germline ends. Germline V lookup: CDR1 SGHRS, CDR2 YFSETQ. This CDR3 comprises 15 residues. The CDR3 DNA follows: TGCGCCAGCAGCTTGAGGGACCCCCGAGAGGAGACCCAGTACTTC. It specifies CASSLRDPREETQYF.

The rearrangement uses TRBV28 and TRBJ2-7, with D possibly being TRBD2 (5 bases). CDR1 MDHEN and CDR2 SYDVKM come from the germline V gene. Deletions cut 7 bases from V and 6 bases from J, with 13 bases between. This CDR3 contains 12 residues. The CDR3 sequence: CASTREGLEQYF. CDR3 DNA sequence: TGTGCCAGCACTCGGGAAGGTCTCGAGCAGTACTTC. Together with reference TRBV28 and TRBJ2-7, the CDR3 gives the full variable domain: DVKVTQSSRYLVKRTGEKVFLECVQDMDHENMFWYRQDPGLGLRLIYFSYDVKMKEKGDIPEGYSVSREKKERFSLILESASTNQTSMYLCASTREGLEQYFGPGTRLTVT.

The chain combines TRBV6-5 with TRBJ1-2; 8 nucleotides align to TRBD1. V lost 10 bases to trimming and J lost 6 bases; unmatched junction nucleotides: 7. The CDR3 spans 12 residues. Germline V CDR1 and CDR2: MNHEY, SVGAGI. CDR3 in DNA: TGTGCCACTTCCAGGGGGCAACATGGCTACACCTTC. Amino acids: CATSRGQHGYTF.

This CDR3 reads CASSLGSGETQYF. CDR3 DNA sequence: TGCGCCAGCAGCCTAGGGTCAGGGGAGACCCAGTACTTC. The chain uses TRBV5-1 and TRBJ2-5; a weak D match, TRBD1 (5 bases). The germline V gene encodes CDR1 SGHRS and CDR2 YFSETQ. V lost 4 bases, J lost 5 bases, and 12 bases lay in between. The CDR3 sequence is 13 residues long.

V and J are TRBV19 and TRBJ1-1, with 9 bases aligning to TRBD1. Per the germline V gene, CDR1 is LNHDA and CDR2 is SQIVND (reference sequence). The V and J ends lost 3 bases and 8 bases, in that order; junction bases with no gene match: 7. The CDR3 runs 14 residues. The CDR3 region is CASSMGQGNNEAFF. The CDR3 DNA reads TGTGCCAGTAGTATGGGACAGGGTAATAACGAAGCTTTCTTT.

The chain recombines TRBV27 with TRBJ2-7, with 8 bases fitting TRBD1. Germline V CDR1 and CDR2: MNHEY, SMNVEV (reference sequence). This CDR3 is 14 amino acids long. V shed 4 bases and J 5 bases; nucleotides not matched to a gene: 7. CDR3 in amino acids: CASSSDRARHEQYF. Written as DNA, the CDR3 is TGTGCCAGCAGTTCGGACAGGGCCCGGCACGAGCAGTACTTC.